The text below deals with one TCR beta chain. Its antigen is still unknown. These data belong to a study of T cells expressing NK-cell markers. UMIs were included in TCR beta cDNA generated by 5'RACE template switching. TCRdb reanalyzed the 5' RACE reads and collapses them to one entry per CDR3 protein, without DNA. Recorded here are roughly 350,000 distinct CDR3 sequences; the top ten clones represent 5.2%. Study-wide findings and caveats: Whether expanded NKG2C+ T cell clones recognized HCMV stayed uncertain. Dominant NKG2C+ clonotypes accounted for about 1.0-7.0% of CD8+ T cells in about six donors.

The sequence was obtained from a man aged 18-75 years in good health. What was sequenced was blood T cells: a sorted CD56 or NKG2C T cell subset, CD4+ or CD8+ T cells, or bulk PBMC T cells (not recorded which).

CDR3 region: CSPRPQGGVWLVNTEAFF. This chain links TRBV20-1 with TRBJ1-1. The CDR3 covers 18 residues. Germline V gives CDR1 DFQATT, CDR2 SNEGSKA (reference sequence).